These 13 T cell receptor beta chains were sequenced from one sample in a study of blood T cells in healthy people across ages. Primed by a sample-barcoded 5' primer and a J-beta primer mix, a second PCR proceeded for 7 to 11 cycles. TCRdb re-derived calls from the 5' RACE reads in MiXCR, one entry per CDR3 protein. The sample carries fewer than 1 million distinct CDR3 sequences, approximately 44% recorded once. Sequencing was done on a sample of blood. The receptor source for this set is a man aged 60-69 years in good health.

Points on this clonotype: One end of the junction does not line up with germline, which may come from a read error. J is TRBJ1-5 and V is TRBV27; D unclear. Germline loops: CDR1 MNHEY, CDR2 SMNVEV (reference sequence). The CDR3 is 17 residues long. Here the CDR3 DNA reads TGTGCCAGCAGTTTAAGGTTTAGCACCTATAGCAATCAGCTCCAGCATTTT. It yields the protein CASSLRFSTYSNQLQHF.

The V and J genes are TRBV29-1 and TRBJ2-1, with 15 bases fitting TRBD2. There are 16 residues in the CDR3. Per germline, CDR1 SQVTM and CDR2 ANQGSEA. Trimming cost V 7 bases and J 4 bases; bases outside gene matches: 8. DNA for the CDR3: TGCAGCGCCTCCCGGACTAGCGGGAGGGAATACAATGAGCAGTTCTTC. Protein: CSASRTSGREYNEQFF.

A few counts support this clonotype. The germline gene is not matched at one end of the junction; a read error may be the cause. The chain links TRBV7-4 to TRBJ2-7, with D tentatively TRBD2 (5 bases). Germline CDR1 SGHVT, CDR2 SQSDAQ. This CDR3 has 17 residues. This CDR3 is CASRLGRGDGSKYEQYF. CDR3 DNA: TGTGCCAGCAGATTAGGCCGGGGTGATGGATCCAAGTACGAGCAGTACTTC. Together with reference TRBV7-4 and TRBJ2-7, the CDR3 gives the full variable domain: GAGVSQSPRYKVAKRGRDVALRCDSISGHVTLYWYRQTLGQGSEVLTYSQSDAQRDKSGRPSGRFSAERPERSVSTLKIQRTEQGDSAVYLCASRLGRGDGSKYEQYFGPGTRLTVT.

This clonotype was observed a few times. This chain uses TRBV20-1 with TRBJ1-2; D may be TRBD1 (5 bases). The length of the CDR3 is 15 residues. The germline CDR1 and CDR2 sequences are DFQATT and SNEGSKA (reference sequence). The V end lost 0 bases, the J end lost 6 bases, and 17 bases lay between the germline ends. Written as DNA, the CDR3 is TGCAGTGCTAGAGATCCCTGGGGGGGGACGGATGGCTACACCTTC. Its translation: CSARDPWGGTDGYTF.

This clonotype was seen only a few times. The chain employs TRBV7-2 and TRBJ2-7; 9 nucleotides align to TRBD1. Trimming removed 6 bases from V and 4 bases from J; junction bases left unmatched: 7. The CDR3 runs to 14 residues. CDR1 and CDR2 from the germline V gene are SGHTA and FQGNSA. CDR3 protein: CASRKQGASYEQYF. CDR3 bases: TGTGCCAGCAGGAAACAGGGGGCTTCATACGAGCAGTACTTC.

The chain uses TRBV13 and TRBJ2-7; a possible D gene is TRBD1 (6 bases). The length of the CDR3 is 16 residues. Trimming removed 5 bases from V and 0 bases from J, with 17 bases in between. The germline CDR1 and CDR2 sequences are PRHDT and FYEKMQ (reference sequence). The CDR3 sequence: CASSPRHNRDSYEQYF. The DNA for the CDR3 is TGTGCCAGCAGCCCTCGCCATAACAGGGACTCCTACGAGCAGTACTTC.

This clonotype was seen a handful of times. The CDR3 DNA sequence: TGTGCCAGCACCTGGGACTTACCGGATACGCAGTATTTT. Protein sequence: CASTWDLPDTQYF. The chain joins TRBV12-3 or TRBV12-4 to TRBJ2-3, with TRBD2 as a possible D gene (6 bases). The CDR3 is made up of 13 amino acids. Trimming stripped 7 bases from V and 6 bases from J, with 14 bases between.

This rearrangement joins TRBV6-1 to TRBJ2-7, with 10 bases lining up with TRBD2. CDR1 and CDR2 (germline): MNHNS, SASEGT. This CDR3 contains 14 residues. Trimming took 6 bases from V and 3 from J; bases not matched to a gene: 5. The CDR3 reads CASRTSGGDYEQYF. CDR3 nucleotide sequence: TGTGCCAGCAGAACGAGCGGGGGGGACTACGAGCAGTACTTC.

This chain joins TRBV7-9 and TRBJ2-7, with 10 bases lining up with TRBD1. V shed 1 base and J 5 bases; nucleotides not matched to a gene: 5. This CDR3 comprises 15 residues. Germline CDR1 reads SEHNR; CDR2 reads FQNEAQ (reference sequence). Here the CDR3 reads CASSLDWTGGDEQYF. CDR3 DNA: TGTGCCAGCAGCTTAGATTGGACAGGGGGGGACGAGCAGTACTTC.

There are a few counts of this clonotype. This sequence joins TRBV7-2 and TRBJ2-5, with 12 bases identical to TRBD2. This CDR3 is 17 amino acids long. Germline CDR1 reads SGHTA; CDR2 reads FQGNSA. Trimming removed 7 bases from V and 5 bases from J; junction bases left unmatched: 14. In nucleotides, the CDR3 is TGTGCCAGCAACACTAGGACTAGCGGGGCACCCTTTGAGACCCAGTACTTC. Encoded protein: CASNTRTSGAPFETQYF.

Note on this clonotype: Mismatch with germline at one junction end may stem from a read error. This chain links TRBV11-2 with TRBJ2-6, with D perhaps TRBD2 (6 bases). This CDR3 has 21 amino acids. Germline V gene data show CDR1 as SGHAT and CDR2 as FQNNGV. CDR3 in amino acids: CASRNPEGRSGQGSGTNVLTF. CDR3 coding DNA: TGTGCCAGCAGGAACCCGGAGGGCCGTTCAGGTCAAGGTTCTGGGACCAACGTCCTGACTTTC.

The rearrangement uses TRBV29-1 and TRBJ1-2; no clear D gene. The germline V gene encodes CDR1 SQVTM and CDR2 ANQGSEA. The CDR3 sequence is 14 residues long. The germline V and J ends were trimmed by 7 bases and 3 bases, with 18 bases remaining between them. The CDR3 region has the DNA TGCAGCGCGGGTCAGCCAGCCGGGGACTATGGCTACACCTTC. Translated: CSAGQPAGDYGYTF.

This clonotype was seen a few times. The rearrangement joins TRBV12-3 or TRBV12-4 to TRBJ2-7; no reliable D call. Between the trimmed V and J ends, which lost 6 bases and 5 bases, there was a span of 17 bases. This CDR3 has 14 amino acids. The chain's CDR3 is CASSLTPIPDEQYF. CDR3 sequence (DNA): TGTGCCAGCAGCCTCACACCTATCCCAGACGAGCAGTACTTC.